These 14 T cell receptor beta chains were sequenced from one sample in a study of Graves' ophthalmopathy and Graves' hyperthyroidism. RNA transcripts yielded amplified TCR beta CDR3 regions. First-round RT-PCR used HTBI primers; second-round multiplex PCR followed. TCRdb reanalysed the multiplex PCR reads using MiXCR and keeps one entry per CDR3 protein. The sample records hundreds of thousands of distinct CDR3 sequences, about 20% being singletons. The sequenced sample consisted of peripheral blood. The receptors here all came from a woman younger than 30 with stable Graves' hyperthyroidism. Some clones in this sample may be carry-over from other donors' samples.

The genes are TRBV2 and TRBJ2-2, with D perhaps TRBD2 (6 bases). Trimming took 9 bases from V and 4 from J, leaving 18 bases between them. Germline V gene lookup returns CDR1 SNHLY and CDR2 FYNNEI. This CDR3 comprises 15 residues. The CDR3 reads CASRVAGRSTGELFF. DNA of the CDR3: TGTGCCAGTAGAGTTGCGGGGCGCAGCACCGGGGAGCTGTTTTTT.

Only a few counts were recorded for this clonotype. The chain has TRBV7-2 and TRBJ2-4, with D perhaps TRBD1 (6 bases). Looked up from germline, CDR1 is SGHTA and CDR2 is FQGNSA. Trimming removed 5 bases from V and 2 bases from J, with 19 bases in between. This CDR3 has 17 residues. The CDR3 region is CASSTFRARGSKNIQYF. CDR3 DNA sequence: TGTGCCAGCAGCACCTTTAGAGCCAGGGGATCCAAAAACATTCAGTACTTC.

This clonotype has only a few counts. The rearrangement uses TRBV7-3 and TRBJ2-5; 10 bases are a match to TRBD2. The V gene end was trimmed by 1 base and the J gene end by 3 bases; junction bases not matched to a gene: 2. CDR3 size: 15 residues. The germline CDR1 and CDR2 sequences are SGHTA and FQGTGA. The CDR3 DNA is TGTGCCAGCAGCTTAAGGGGGACTAGCGAAGAGACCCAGTACTTC. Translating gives CASSLRGTSEETQYF. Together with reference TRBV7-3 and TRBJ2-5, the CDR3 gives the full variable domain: GAGVSQTPSNKVTEKGKYVELRCDPISGHTALYWYRQSLGQGPEFLIYFQGTGAADDSGLPNDRFFAVRPEGSVSTLKIQRTERGDSAVYLCASSLRGTSEETQYFGPGTRLLVL.

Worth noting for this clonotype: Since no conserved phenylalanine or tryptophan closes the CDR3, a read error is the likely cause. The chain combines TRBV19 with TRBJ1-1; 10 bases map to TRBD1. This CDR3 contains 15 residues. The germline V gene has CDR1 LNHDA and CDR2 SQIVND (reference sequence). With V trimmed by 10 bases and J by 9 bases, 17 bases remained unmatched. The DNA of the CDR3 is TGTGCCACAAGCGAATCGGGACAGGGGAAATCTAAAGCTTTCGTT. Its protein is CATSESGQGKSKAFV.

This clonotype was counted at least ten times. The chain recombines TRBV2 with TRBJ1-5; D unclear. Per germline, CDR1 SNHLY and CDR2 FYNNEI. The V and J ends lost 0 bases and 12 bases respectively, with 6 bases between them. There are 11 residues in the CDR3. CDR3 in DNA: TGTGCCAGCAGTGAAGCTCGGGACCAGCATTTT. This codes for CASSEARDQHF.

The CDR3 is CATSRGGTGGSEQYF. The CDR3 nucleotides read TGTGCCACCAGCAGAGGGGGGACAGGAGGTTCCGAGCAGTACTTC. This chain links TRBV15 with TRBJ2-7, with TRBD1 identical over 8 bases. Trimming at V came to 1 base and at J to 6 bases, leaving 8 bases not matched to a gene. The CDR3 has 15 amino acids. Germline V CDR1 and CDR2: LNHNV, YYDKDF (reference sequence).

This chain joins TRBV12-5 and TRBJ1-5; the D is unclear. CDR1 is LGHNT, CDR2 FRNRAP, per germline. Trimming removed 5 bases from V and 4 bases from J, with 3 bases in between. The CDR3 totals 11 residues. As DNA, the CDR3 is TGTGCTAGTGGTCAAAATCAGCCCCAGCATTTT. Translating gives CASGQNQPQHF. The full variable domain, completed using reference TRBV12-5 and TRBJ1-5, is DARVTQTPRHKVTEMGQEVTMRCQPILGHNTVFWYRQTMMQGLELLAYFRNRAPLDDSGMPKDRFSAEMPDATLATLKIQPSEPRDSAVYFCASGQNQPQHFGDGTRLSIL.

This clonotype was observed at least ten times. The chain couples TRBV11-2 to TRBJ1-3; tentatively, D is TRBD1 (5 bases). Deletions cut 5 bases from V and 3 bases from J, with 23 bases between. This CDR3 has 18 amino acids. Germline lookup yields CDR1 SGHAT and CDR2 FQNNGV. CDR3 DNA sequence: TGTGCCAGCAGCCTACTACACGGGCAGGGAGGATTTGGAAACACCATATATTTT. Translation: CASSLLHGQGGFGNTIYF.

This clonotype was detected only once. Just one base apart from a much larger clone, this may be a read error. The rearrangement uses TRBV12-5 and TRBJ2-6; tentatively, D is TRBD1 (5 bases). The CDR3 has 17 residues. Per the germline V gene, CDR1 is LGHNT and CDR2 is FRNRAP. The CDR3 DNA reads TGTGCTAGTGGTTTGGTACTTCTGGGCCCTGGGGCCAACGTCCTGAGTTTC. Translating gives CASGLVLLGPGANVLSF. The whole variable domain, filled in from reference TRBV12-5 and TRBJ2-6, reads DARVTQTPRHKVTEMGQEVTMRCQPILGHNTVFWYRQTMMQGLELLAYFRNRAPLDDSGMPKDRFSAEMPDATLATLKIQPSEPRDSAVYFCASGLVLLGPGANVLSFGAGSRLTVL.

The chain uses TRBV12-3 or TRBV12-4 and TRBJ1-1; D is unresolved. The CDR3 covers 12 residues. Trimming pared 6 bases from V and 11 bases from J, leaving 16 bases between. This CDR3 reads CASSPFHREAFF. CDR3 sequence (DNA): TGTGCCAGCAGCCCCTTTCATCGTGAGGCTTTCTTT.

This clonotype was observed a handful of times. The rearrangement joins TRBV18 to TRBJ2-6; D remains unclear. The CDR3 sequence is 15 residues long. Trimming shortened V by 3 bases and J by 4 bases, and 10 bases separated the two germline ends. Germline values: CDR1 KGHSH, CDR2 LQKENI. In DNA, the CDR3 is TGTGCCAGCTCACCCCCCGGCGTAGGGGCCAACGTCCTGACTTTC. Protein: CASSPPGVGANVLTF.

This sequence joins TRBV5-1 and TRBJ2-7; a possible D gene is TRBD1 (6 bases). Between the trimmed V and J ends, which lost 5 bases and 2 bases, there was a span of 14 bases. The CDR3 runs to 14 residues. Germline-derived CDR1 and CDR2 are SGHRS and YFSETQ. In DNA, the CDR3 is TGCGCCAGCAGGCCGGGACACCAGGCCTACGAGCAGTACTTC. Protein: CASRPGHQAYEQYF. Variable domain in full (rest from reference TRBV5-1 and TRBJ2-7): KAGVTQTPRYLIKTRGQQVTLSCSPISGHRSVSWYQQTPGQGLQFLFEYFSETQRNKGNFPGRFSGRQFSNSRSEMNVSTLELGDSALYLCASRPGHQAYEQYFGPGTRLTVT.

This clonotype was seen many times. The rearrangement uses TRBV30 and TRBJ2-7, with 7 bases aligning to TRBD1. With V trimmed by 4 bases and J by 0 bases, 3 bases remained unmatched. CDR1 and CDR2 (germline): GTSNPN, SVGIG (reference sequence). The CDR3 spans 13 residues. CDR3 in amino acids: CAWNRDSSYEQYF. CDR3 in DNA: TGTGCCTGGAACAGGGACAGCTCCTACGAGCAGTACTTC.

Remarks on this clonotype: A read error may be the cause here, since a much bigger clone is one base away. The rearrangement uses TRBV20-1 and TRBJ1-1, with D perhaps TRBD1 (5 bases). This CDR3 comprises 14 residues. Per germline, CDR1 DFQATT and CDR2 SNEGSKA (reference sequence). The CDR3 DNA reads TGCGGTGCTAGTGGACCGGGGGATGGGTCTGAAGCTTTCTTT. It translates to CGASGPGDGSEAFF.